The 22 T cell receptor beta chains reported below all come from one sample, sequenced in a study of cytotoxic CD8 clonotypes in ibrutinib-treated CLL. Assay used: immunoSEQ multiplex PCR; TCRdb lists only in-frame clones, some missing. The data hold over 70,000 clones, with 70% to 80% observed a single time. Sequencing was performed on PBMCs, taken after 12 months of ibrutinib treatment. Receptor source: a human donor with chronic lymphocytic leukemia.

The V gene is TRBV19, the J gene TRBJ2-3; D remains ambiguous. The length of the CDR3 is 11 residues. V was shortened by 10 bases and J by 6 bases, with 11 bases between the two germline ends. CDR1 and CDR2 from the germline V gene are LNHDA and SQIVND (reference sequence). DNA for the CDR3: TGTGCCACCAAGGCCGGGGATACGCAGTATTTT. This translates into CATKAGDTQYF. Based on the CDR3 plus reference TRBV19 and TRBJ2-3, the full variable domain is DGGITQSPKYLFRKEGQNVTLSCEQNLNHDAMYWYRQDPGQGLRLIYYSQIVNDFQKGDIAEGYSVSREKKESFPLTVTSAQKNPTAFYLCATKAGDTQYFGPGTRLTVL.

The rearrangement links TRBV7-3 to TRBJ1-6; 7 positions agree with TRBD1. V was clipped by 5 bases and J by 5 bases; unmatched bases: 9. There are 16 residues in the CDR3. Looked up from germline, CDR1 is SGHTA and CDR2 is FQGTGA. CDR3 protein: CASSPGQRGDNSPLHF. The CDR3 coding sequence is TGTGCCAGCAGCCCGGGACAGCGGGGGGATAATTCACCCCTCCACTTT.

This clone was observed a single time. The chain has TRBV9 and TRBJ1-3; possibly TRBD1 for D (6 bases). The length of the CDR3 is 21 residues. The ends were cut back, 2 bases at V and 0 bases at J, with 27 bases in the middle. CDR1 and CDR2 (germline): SGDLS, YYNGEE. The CDR3 is CASSVPPGPREGGVSGNTIYF. The CDR3 DNA reads TGTGCCAGCAGCGTGCCCCCGGGACCCAGGGAGGGGGGGGTCTCTGGAAACACCATATATTTT.

The rearrangement joins TRBV2 to TRBJ1-5; D gene ambiguous. Between the trimmed V and J ends, which lost 4 bases and 6 bases, there was a span of 7 bases. Germline loops: CDR1 SNHLY, CDR2 FYNNEI. The CDR3 has 12 residues. The CDR3 bases are TGTGCCAGCAGTGTGGGTCGTCAGCCCCAGCATTTT. It is translated as CASSVGRQPQHF.

The chain joins TRBV6-5 to TRBJ2-5; TRBD1 matches 7 bases. The CDR3 consists of 15 residues. Germline V gives CDR1 MNHEY, CDR2 SVGAGI. With V trimmed by 6 bases and J by 1 base, 8 bases remained unmatched. CDR3: CASSARTGLQETQYF. The CDR3 DNA reads TGTGCCAGCAGCGCACGGACAGGCCTCCAAGAGACCCAGTACTTC.

The rearrangement links TRBV5-1 to TRBJ2-7, with TRBD1 matching 9 bases. The ends lost 4 bases at V and 6 bases at J; junction bases unmatched: 17. Germline CDR1 reads SGHRS; CDR2 reads YFSETQ. This CDR3 is 17 amino acids long. This CDR3 is CASSRVGGGQGISEQYF. The CDR3 region has the DNA TGCGCCAGCAGCCGGGTCGGTGGGGGACAGGGTATTTCCGAGCAGTACTTC.

The rearrangement links TRBV7-9 to TRBJ2-7; no definite D call. The CDR3 has 13 residues. The V and J ends lost 7 bases and 6 bases respectively, with 16 bases between them. Germline lookup yields CDR1 SEHNR and CDR2 FQNEAQ (reference sequence). The CDR3 DNA sequence: TGTGCCAGCACCCTCCGGGCCCTCGGCGAGCAGTACTTC. The encoded protein is CASTLRALGEQYF.

This clone appeared a single time. CDR3: CASGQGNTEAFF. As DNA, the CDR3 is TGTGCCAGCGGACAGGGGAACACTGAAGCTTTCTTT. The rearrangement uses TRBV7-3 and TRBJ1-1, with 8 positions matching TRBD1. The ends lost 8 bases at V and 1 base at J; junction bases unmatched: 0. Germline V gene sequence: CDR1 SGHTA, CDR2 FQGTGA. The CDR3 covers 12 residues. The full variable domain, its missing parts supplied by reference TRBV7-3 and TRBJ1-1, is GAGVSQTPSNKVTEKGKYVELRCDPISGHTALYWYRQSLGQGPEFLIYFQGTGAADDSGLPNDRFFAVRPEGSVSTLKIQRTERGDSAVYLCASGQGNTEAFFGQGTRLTVV.

This clone was counted a single time. The rearrangement links TRBV7-6 to TRBJ2-2; D gene uncertain. Trimming removed 5 bases from V and 4 bases from J, with 8 bases in between. CDR3 size: 13 residues. CDR1 SGHVS and CDR2 FNYEAQ come from the germline V gene. The CDR3, as DNA: TGTGCCAGCAGCCCACGGAGCACCGGGGAGCTGTTTTTT. It encodes CASSPRSTGELFF.

This chain links TRBV5-1 with TRBJ2-5, with no clear D. V lost 4 bases and J lost 5, with 12 bases in between. CDR1 SGHRS and CDR2 YFSETQ come from the germline V gene. CDR3 length: 13 amino acids. The CDR3 region has the DNA TGCGCCAGCAGCCGGCGTGGTGGGGAGACCCAGTACTTC. This gives the protein CASSRRGGETQYF.

This chain uses TRBV7-3 with TRBJ2-7; 9 nucleotides line up with TRBD1. The V segment lost 1 base and the J segment 3 bases; nucleotides outside the gene matches: 4. Germline-derived CDR1 and CDR2 are SGHTA and FQGTGA. The CDR3 extends over 15 amino acids. DNA of the CDR3: TGTGCCAGCAGCTTAAACCCGGGACAGGGCTACGAGCAGTACTTC. Translation gives CASSLNPGQGYEQYF. Together with reference TRBV7-3 and TRBJ2-7, the CDR3 gives the full variable domain: GAGVSQTPSNKVTEKGKYVELRCDPISGHTALYWYRQSLGQGPEFLIYFQGTGAADDSGLPNDRFFAVRPEGSVSTLKIQRTERGDSAVYLCASSLNPGQGYEQYFGPGTRLTVT.

This clone was observed many times. The rearrangement links TRBV9 to TRBJ2-5; TRBD1 might be the D (5 bases). The germline CDR1 and CDR2 sequences are SGDLS and YYNGEE. Between the trimmed V and J ends, which lost 0 bases and 5 bases, there was a span of 5 bases. This CDR3 contains 12 residues. CDR3 nucleotides: TGTGCCAGCAGCGTAGAGGGGGAGACCCAGTACTTC. As protein: CASSVEGETQYF.

The V and J genes are TRBV28 and TRBJ2-3; 8 bases are shared with TRBD1. In germline, CDR1 is MDHEN, CDR2 SYDVKM. The CDR3 is made up of 13 amino acids. The junction had 1 base not matched to a gene; V was cut back by 8 bases and J by 0 bases. As DNA, the CDR3 is TGTGCCAGCCAGGGGGCGAGCACAGATACGCAGTATTTT. Protein sequence: CASQGASTDTQYF.

In this sample, this clone turned up a few times. The gene calls are TRBV19 and TRBJ1-2, with 7 nucleotides matching TRBD1. In germline, CDR1 is LNHDA, CDR2 SQIVND (reference sequence). Unmatched junction bases numbered 8, after V lost 4 bases and J lost 3 bases. The CDR3 is made up of 15 amino acids. The CDR3 sequence is CASSNHWTGDYGYTF. CDR3 bases: TGTGCCAGTAGTAACCATTGGACAGGCGACTATGGCTACACCTTC.

V gene TRBV14 combines with J gene TRBJ2-3; D is perhaps TRBD2 (5 bases). CDR3 length: 16 residues. The V end lost 4 bases, the J end lost 3 bases, and 17 bases lay between the germline ends. From germline, CDR1 is SGHDN and CDR2 FVKESK. The CDR3 region has the DNA TGTGCCAGCAGCCCAACCGGAGGAGGTTGGACAGATACGCAGTATTTT. Its translation: CASSPTGGGWTDTQYF.

The chain employs TRBV28 and TRBJ2-2, with 7 bases matching TRBD1. V lost 0 bases, J lost 6 bases, and 4 bases stayed unmatched. Germline V gene sequence: CDR1 MDHEN, CDR2 SYDVKM. The CDR3 length is 15 residues. For the CDR3, the DNA is TGTGCCAGCAGTTTATGGGGACAGCCGGCCGGGGAGCTGTTTTTT. It codes for CASSLWGQPAGELFF.

The chain joins TRBV5-4 to TRBJ2-5; D not resolved. The CDR3 runs to 13 residues. V lost 0 bases, J lost 2 bases, and 5 bases lay in between. Germline V CDR1 and CDR2: SGHNT, YYREEE (reference sequence). The CDR3 region is CASSLAVQETQYF. CDR3 nucleotides: TGTGCCAGCAGCTTGGCCGTGCAAGAGACCCAGTACTTC.

This clone was observed a few times. The J gene is TRBJ1-2, the V gene TRBV27; TRBD1 aligns across 9 bases. This CDR3 has 14 amino acids. With V trimmed by 5 bases and J by 4 bases, 5 bases remained unmatched. Looked up from germline, CDR1 is MNHEY and CDR2 is SMNVEV (reference sequence). CDR3 region: CASSPTGGGYGYTF. CDR3 nucleotides: TGTGCCAGCAGTCCGACAGGGGGTGGCTATGGCTACACCTTC.

This clone was counted ten times or more. V usage is TRBV12-2 and J usage is TRBJ2-5; the D call of TRBD2 is as the table states it, not checked on the DNA. TRBV12-2 is labeled a pseudogene. The CDR3 is 17 residues long. CDR3 coding DNA: TGTGCAAGTCGCTTAGGGCGGACTAGCGGGCCACAAGAGACCCAGTACTTC. Its protein product is CASRLGRTSGPQETQYF.

The rearrangement uses TRBV5-4 and TRBJ2-5, with 9 bases aligning to TRBD2. Germline V gene lookup returns CDR1 SGHNT and CDR2 YYREEE (reference sequence). This CDR3 region has 17 residues. Losses at the gene ends were 0 bases for V and 4 bases for J; bases not matched to a gene: 10. DNA for the CDR3: TGTGCCAGCAGCTTGGCGGGGCTAGCGGGACTTCTAGAGACCCAGTACTTC. Amino acid sequence: CASSLAGLAGLLETQYF.

This chain connects TRBV5-1 to TRBJ2-3; 7 bases align to TRBD2. J lost 5 bases, V lost 0 bases, and 9 bases had no gene match. Germline V gene sequence: CDR1 SGHRS, CDR2 YFSETQ. The CDR3 contains 16 residues. CDR3 residues: CASSLAPLGGVDTQYF. The CDR3 nucleotides are TGCGCCAGCAGCTTGGCCCCTTTGGGGGGGGTAGATACGCAGTATTTT.

The rearrangement links TRBV2 to TRBJ1-4; D gene ambiguous. Germline CDR1 is SNHLY and CDR2 is FYNNEI. Trimming stripped 7 bases from V and 3 bases from J, with 15 bases between. The CDR3 runs to 15 residues. CDR3 protein: CASTGNQVANEKLFF. The DNA for the CDR3 is TGTGCCAGCACGGGCAATCAAGTCGCTAATGAAAAACTGTTTTTT.